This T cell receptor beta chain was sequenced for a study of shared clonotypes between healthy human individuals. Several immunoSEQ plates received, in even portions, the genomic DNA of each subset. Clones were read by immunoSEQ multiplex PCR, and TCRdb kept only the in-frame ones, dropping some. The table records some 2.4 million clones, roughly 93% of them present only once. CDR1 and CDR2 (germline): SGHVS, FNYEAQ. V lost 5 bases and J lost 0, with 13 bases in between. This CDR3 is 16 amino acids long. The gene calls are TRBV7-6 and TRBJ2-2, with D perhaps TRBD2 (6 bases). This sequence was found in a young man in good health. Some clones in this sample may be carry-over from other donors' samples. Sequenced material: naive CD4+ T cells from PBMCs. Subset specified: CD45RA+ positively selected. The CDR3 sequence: CASSTSGESNTGELFF. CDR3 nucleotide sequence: TGTGCCAGCAGCACATCGGGGGAATCGAACACCGGGGAGCTGTTTTTT.